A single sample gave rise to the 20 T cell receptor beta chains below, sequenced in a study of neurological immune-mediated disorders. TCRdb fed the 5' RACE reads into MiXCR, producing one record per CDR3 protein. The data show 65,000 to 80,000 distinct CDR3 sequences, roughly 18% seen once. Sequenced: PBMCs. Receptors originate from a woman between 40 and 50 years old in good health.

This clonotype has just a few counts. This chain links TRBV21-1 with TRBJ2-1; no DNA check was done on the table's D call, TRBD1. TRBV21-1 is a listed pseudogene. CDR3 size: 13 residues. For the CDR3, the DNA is TGTGCCAGCAGCAAAATAAGGGGTCCCGAGCAGTTCTTC. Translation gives CASSKIRGPEQFF.

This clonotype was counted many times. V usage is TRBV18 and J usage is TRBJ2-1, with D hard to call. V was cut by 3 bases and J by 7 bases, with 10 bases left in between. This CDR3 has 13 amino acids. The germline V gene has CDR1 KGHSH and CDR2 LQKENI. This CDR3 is CASSPGFGNEQFF. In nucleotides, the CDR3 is TGTGCCAGCTCACCGGGATTCGGGAATGAGCAGTTCTTC.

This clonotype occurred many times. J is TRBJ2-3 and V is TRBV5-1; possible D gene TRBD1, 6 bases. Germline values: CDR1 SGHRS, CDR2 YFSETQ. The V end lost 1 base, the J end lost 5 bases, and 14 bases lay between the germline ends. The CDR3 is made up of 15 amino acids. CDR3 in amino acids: CASSLKVQGLDTQYF. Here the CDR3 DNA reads TGCGCCAGCAGCTTGAAGGTTCAGGGGCTAGATACGCAGTATTTT.

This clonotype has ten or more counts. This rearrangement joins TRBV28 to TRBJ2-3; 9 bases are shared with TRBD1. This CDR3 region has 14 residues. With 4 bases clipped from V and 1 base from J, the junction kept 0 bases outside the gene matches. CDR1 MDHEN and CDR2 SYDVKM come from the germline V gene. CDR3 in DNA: TGTGCCAGCAGTTGGGACAGGGGCACAGATACGCAGTATTTT. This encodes CASSWDRGTDTQYF.

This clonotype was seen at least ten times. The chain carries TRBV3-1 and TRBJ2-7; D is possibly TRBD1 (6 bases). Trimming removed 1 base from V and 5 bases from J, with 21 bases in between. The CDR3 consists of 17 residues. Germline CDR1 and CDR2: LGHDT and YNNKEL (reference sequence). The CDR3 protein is CASSQGSLQGVKNEQYF. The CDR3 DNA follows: TGTGCCAGCAGCCAAGGTTCTTTACAGGGAGTTAAGAACGAGCAGTACTTC.

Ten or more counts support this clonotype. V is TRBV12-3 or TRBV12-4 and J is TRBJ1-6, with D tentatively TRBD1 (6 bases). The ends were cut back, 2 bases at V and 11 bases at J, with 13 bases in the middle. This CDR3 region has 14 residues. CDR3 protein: CASSLSRGSTPLHF. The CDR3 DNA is TGTGCCAGCAGTTTATCCAGGGGTTCGACACCCCTCCACTTT.

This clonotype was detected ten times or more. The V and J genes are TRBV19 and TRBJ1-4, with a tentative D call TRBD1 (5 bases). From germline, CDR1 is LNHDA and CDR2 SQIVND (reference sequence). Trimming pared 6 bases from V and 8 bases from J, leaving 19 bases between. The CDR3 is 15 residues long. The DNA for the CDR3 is TGTGCCAGTAGCCGACGGGACCCTATGAGGGAAAAACTGTTTTTT. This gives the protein CASSRRDPMREKLFF.

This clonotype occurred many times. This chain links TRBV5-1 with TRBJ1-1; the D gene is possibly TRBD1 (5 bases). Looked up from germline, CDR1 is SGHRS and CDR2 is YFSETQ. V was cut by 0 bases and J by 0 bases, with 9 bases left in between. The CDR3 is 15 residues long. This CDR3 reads CASSLDGGLNTEAFF. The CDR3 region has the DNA TGCGCCAGCAGCTTGGACGGGGGGTTGAACACTGAAGCTTTCTTT.

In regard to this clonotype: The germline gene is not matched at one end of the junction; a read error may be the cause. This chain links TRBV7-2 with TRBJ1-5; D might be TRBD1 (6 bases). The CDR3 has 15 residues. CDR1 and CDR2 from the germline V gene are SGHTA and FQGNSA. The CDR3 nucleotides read TGTGCTAGCAACATCCGGGACATGGGAAGTCAGCCCCAGCATTTT. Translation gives CASNIRDMGSQPQHF.

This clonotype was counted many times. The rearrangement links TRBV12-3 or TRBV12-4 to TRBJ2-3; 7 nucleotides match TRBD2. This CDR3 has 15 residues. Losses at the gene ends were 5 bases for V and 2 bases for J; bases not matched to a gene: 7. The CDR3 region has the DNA TGTGCCAGCAGTCCTGGCGGGGGAGACACAGATACGCAGTATTTT. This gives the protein CASSPGGGDTDTQYF.

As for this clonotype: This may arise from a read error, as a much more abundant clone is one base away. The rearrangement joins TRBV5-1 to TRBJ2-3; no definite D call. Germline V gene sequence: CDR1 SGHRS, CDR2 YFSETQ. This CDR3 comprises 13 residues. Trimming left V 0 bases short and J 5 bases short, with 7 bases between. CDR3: CASSLANKDTQYF. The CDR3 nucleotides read TGCGCCAGCAGCTTGGCCAATAAAGATACGCAGTATTTT.

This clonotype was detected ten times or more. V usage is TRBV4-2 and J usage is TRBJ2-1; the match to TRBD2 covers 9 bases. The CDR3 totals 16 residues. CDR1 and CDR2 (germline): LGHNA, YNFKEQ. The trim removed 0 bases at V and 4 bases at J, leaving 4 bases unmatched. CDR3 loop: CASSQDAGGLYNEQFF. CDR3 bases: TGTGCCAGCAGCCAAGATGCGGGGGGGTTATACAATGAGCAGTTCTTC.

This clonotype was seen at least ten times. DNA of the CDR3: TGCAGTGCTAGTAAACTAGCGGGGGGAGAGACCCAGTACTTC. Its protein is CSASKLAGGETQYF. This sequence joins TRBV20-1 and TRBJ2-5; TRBD2 aligns across 12 bases. The J segment lost 4 bases and the V segment lost 3 bases, leaving 3 bases of the junction unmatched. The CDR3 length is 14 residues. In germline, CDR1 is DFQATT, CDR2 SNEGSKA (reference sequence).

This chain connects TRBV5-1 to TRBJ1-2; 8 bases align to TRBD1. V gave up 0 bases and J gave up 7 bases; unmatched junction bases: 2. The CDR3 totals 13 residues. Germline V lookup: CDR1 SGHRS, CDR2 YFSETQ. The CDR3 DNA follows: TGCGCCAGCAGCTTGGGACAGGGGCTTGGCTACACCTTC. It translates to CASSLGQGLGYTF. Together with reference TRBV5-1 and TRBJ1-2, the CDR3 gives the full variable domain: KAGVTQTPRYLIKTRGQQVTLSCSPISGHRSVSWYQQTPGQGLQFLFEYFSETQRNKGNFPGRFSGRQFSNSRSEMNVSTLELGDSALYLCASSLGQGLGYTFGSGTRLTVV.

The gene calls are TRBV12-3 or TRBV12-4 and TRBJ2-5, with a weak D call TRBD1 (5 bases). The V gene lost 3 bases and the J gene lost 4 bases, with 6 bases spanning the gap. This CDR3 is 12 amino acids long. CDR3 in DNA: TGTGCCAGCAGTTTCCAGGGAGAGACCCAGTACTTC. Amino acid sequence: CASSFQGETQYF.

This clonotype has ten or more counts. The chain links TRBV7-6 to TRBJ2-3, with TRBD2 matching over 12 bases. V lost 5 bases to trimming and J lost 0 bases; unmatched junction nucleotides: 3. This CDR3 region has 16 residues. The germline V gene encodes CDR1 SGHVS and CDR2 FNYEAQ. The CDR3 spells CASSLGTSGSTDTQYF. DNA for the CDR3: TGTGCCAGCAGCCTCGGGACTAGCGGGAGCACAGATACGCAGTATTTT.

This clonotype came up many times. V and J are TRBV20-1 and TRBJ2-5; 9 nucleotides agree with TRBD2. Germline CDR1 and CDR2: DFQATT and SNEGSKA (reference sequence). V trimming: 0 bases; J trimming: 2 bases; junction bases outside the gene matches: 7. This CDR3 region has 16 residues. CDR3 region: CSAREWLAGRQETQYF. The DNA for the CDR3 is TGCAGTGCTAGAGAGTGGCTAGCGGGGAGACAAGAGACCCAGTACTTC.

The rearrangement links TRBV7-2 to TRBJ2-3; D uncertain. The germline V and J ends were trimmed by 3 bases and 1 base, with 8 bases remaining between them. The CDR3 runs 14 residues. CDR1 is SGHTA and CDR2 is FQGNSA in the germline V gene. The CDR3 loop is CASSFAQRTDTQYF. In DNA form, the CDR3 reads TGTGCCAGCAGCTTTGCCCAGCGCACAGATACGCAGTATTTT.

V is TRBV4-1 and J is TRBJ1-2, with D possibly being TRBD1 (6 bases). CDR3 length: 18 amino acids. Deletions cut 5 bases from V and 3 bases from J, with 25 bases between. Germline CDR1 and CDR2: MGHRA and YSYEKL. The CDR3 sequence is CASSKVLWGGRVDYGYTF. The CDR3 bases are TGCGCCAGCAGCAAAGTACTGTGGGGGGGGCGAGTGGACTATGGCTACACCTTC.

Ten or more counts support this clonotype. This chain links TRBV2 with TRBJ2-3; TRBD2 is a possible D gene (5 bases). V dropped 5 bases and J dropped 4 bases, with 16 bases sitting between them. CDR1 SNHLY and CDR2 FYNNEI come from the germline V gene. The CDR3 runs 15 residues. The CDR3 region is CASSPAGVSPDTQYF. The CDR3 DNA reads TGTGCCAGCAGTCCGGCGGGCGTGTCCCCAGATACGCAGTATTTT.